The rows below give T cell receptor beta chains drawn from one sample of a study of OX40 agonist ivuxolimab in advanced cancers. Clones were read by immunoSEQ multiplex PCR, and TCRdb kept only the in-frame ones, dropping some. The sample includes about 27,000 clones, 76% of them seen just once. Specimen: CD4+ or CD8+ T cells sorted from blood, collected in a trial of the OX40 agonist ivuxolimab. These receptors were collected from an adult with an advanced solid tumor such as melanoma, head and neck, liver or kidney cancer. The CDR3 runs from the conserved cysteine through the conserved F or W. Fields, in order: clone size, J gene, D gene, V gene, CDR3 DNA, CDR3 protein. A D gene is named only where the DNA matches it firmly. Where a row states a size, it is once, few, many or the class of an expanded clone; other rows omit it.

clone_size: few; j_call: TRBJ1-2; d_call: -; v_call: TRBV5-6; cdr3_nt: TGTGCCAGCAGCCCTCTGGGGTATGGCTACACCTTC; cdr3_aa: CASSPLGYGYTF
clone_size: -; j_call: TRBJ1-4; d_call: -; v_call: TRBV5-1; cdr3_nt: TGCGCCAGCAGTTTAGCCAGCTTAACTAATGAAAAACTGTTTTTT; cdr3_aa: CASSLASLTNEKLFF
clone_size: -; j_call: TRBJ2-1; d_call: -; v_call: TRBV11-3; cdr3_nt: TGTGCCAGCAGCGACAGAAGCAAGTCCAATGAGCAGTTCTTC; cdr3_aa: CASSDRSKSNEQFF
clone_size: -; j_call: TRBJ1-4; d_call: -; v_call: TRBV6-5; cdr3_nt: TGTGCCAGCAGCCCCCGACCCGCAACTAATGAAAAACTGTTTTTT; cdr3_aa: CASSPRPATNEKLFF
clone_size: -; j_call: TRBJ1-5; d_call: -; v_call: TRBV7-2; cdr3_nt: TGTGCCAGCAGCTTTTATGCGCGGGGTCAGCCCCAGCATTTT; cdr3_aa: CASSFYARGQPQHF
clone_size: once; j_call: TRBJ2-2; d_call: -; v_call: TRBV25-1; cdr3_nt: TGTGCCAGCAGTGAAGCCGGGAGAGTCAACACCGGGGAGCTGTTTTTT; cdr3_aa: CASSEAGRVNTGELFF
clone_size: -; j_call: TRBJ2-3; d_call: -; v_call: TRBV27; cdr3_nt: TGTGCCAGCAGTTATTGGCAGGGAGAAGATACGCAATATTTT; cdr3_aa: CASSYWQGEDTQYF
clone_size: once; j_call: TRBJ1-1; d_call: -; v_call: TRBV19; cdr3_nt: TGTGCCAGTAGTACGTCGGACACTTACACTGAAGCTTTCTTT; cdr3_aa: CASSTSDTYTEAFF
clone_size: -; j_call: TRBJ2-7; d_call: -; v_call: TRBV5-5; cdr3_nt: TGTGCCAGCAGCTTGTTGGCGGGGCCCATCTACGAGCAGTACTTC; cdr3_aa: CASSLLAGPIYEQYF
clone_size: few; j_call: TRBJ1-1; d_call: -; v_call: TRBV7-2; cdr3_nt: TGTGCCAGCAGCCTCAACCCCGGCCCGAGTTACACTGAAGCTTTCTTT; cdr3_aa: CASSLNPGPSYTEAFF
clone_size: -; j_call: TRBJ1-2; d_call: -; v_call: TRBV4-1; cdr3_nt: TGCGCCAGCAGCTCGCCGGGCCCCTTGAACTATGGCTACACCTTC; cdr3_aa: CASSSPGPLNYGYTF
clone_size: -; j_call: TRBJ2-7; d_call: -; v_call: TRBV7-3; cdr3_nt: TGTGCCAGCAGCCCGCAGGGGATCTACTCCTACGAGCAGTACTTC; cdr3_aa: CASSPQGIYSYEQYF
clone_size: -; j_call: TRBJ1-6; d_call: -; v_call: TRBV11-2; cdr3_nt: TGTGCCAGCAGCACCCTGGACAAGCAATTTTCACCCCTCCACTTT; cdr3_aa: CASSTLDKQFSPLHF
clone_size: -; j_call: TRBJ1-6; d_call: -; v_call: TRBV19; cdr3_nt: TGTGCCAGTGGAGTCCATAATTCACCCCTCCACTTT; cdr3_aa: CASGVHNSPLHF
clone_size: -; j_call: TRBJ1-5; d_call: TRBD1; v_call: TRBV7-9; cdr3_nt: TGTGCCAGCAGTTTTACAGGGGGAAATCAGCCCCAGCATTTT; cdr3_aa: CASSFTGGNQPQHF